A selection of T cell receptor beta chains follows, all from one sample in a study of shared clonotypes between healthy human individuals. Repertoires were generated with immunoSEQ multiplex PCR, while TCRdb's copy carries only in-frame clones and drops some. Here the sample spans hundreds of thousands of clones, 60% to 75% being singletons. Source material: memory CD4+ T cells sorted from blood. The receptor set was obtained from a woman aged 25 to 39 in good health. Each CDR3 is given with its conserved first and last residue. A D gene is named only where the DNA matches it firmly. The size field is filled for only some rows; it gives once, few, many or a size class.

size: -
D: -
J: TRBJ1-4
V: TRBV19
CDR3: CASSRRMGQLNEKLFF
DNA: TGTGCCAGTAGTAGGAGAATGGGACAACTCAATGAAAAACTGTTTTTT

size: -
D: -
J: TRBJ2-7
V: TRBV15
CDR3: CATSRDRRISYEQYF
DNA: TGTGCCACCAGCAGAGACCGACGGATCTCCTACGAGCAGTACTTC

size: -
D: TRBD2
J: TRBJ2-1
V: TRBV5-1
CDR3: CASSLEVAGLEQFF
DNA: TGCGCCAGCAGCTTGGAGGTAGCGGGACTTGAGCAGTTCTTC

size: -
D: -
J: TRBJ1-5
V: TRBV5-1
CDR3: CASSLEGTGGQPQHF
DNA: TGCGCCAGCAGCTTGGAGGGGACGGGGGGACAGCCCCAGCATTTT

size: -
D: TRBD1
J: TRBJ2-5
V: TRBV5-1
CDR3: CASSRDRVKETQYF
DNA: TGCGCCAGCAGCCGGGACAGGGTGAAAGAGACCCAGTACTTC

size: -
D: TRBD2
J: TRBJ2-5
V: TRBV27
CDR3: CASTPTSGGPKETQYF
DNA: TGTGCCAGCACCCCAACTAGCGGGGGCCCCAAAGAGACCCAGTACTTC

size: -
D: TRBD1
J: TRBJ2-2
V: TRBV27
CDR3: CASSPGQGRPNTGELFF
DNA: TGTGCCAGCAGCCCGGGACAGGGGCGACCTAACACCGGGGAGCTGTTTTTT

size: many
D: TRBD2
J: TRBJ2-1
V: TRBV5-1
CDR3: CASSLSSGSYNEQFF
DNA: TGCGCCAGCAGCTTGTCTAGCGGGAGCTACAATGAGCAGTTCTTC

size: once
D: TRBD1
J: TRBJ2-1
V: TRBV29-1
CDR3: CSVGTGVSNEQFF
DNA: TGCAGCGTCGGAACAGGGGTTTCCAATGAGCAGTTCTTC

size: few
D: TRBD1
J: TRBJ1-3
V: TRBV16
CDR3: CASSPQTGAGNTIYF
DNA: TGTGCCAGCAGCCCTCAAACAGGGGCCGGAAACACCATATATTTT

size: -
D: -
J: TRBJ2-7
V: TRBV5-1
CDR3: CASSLAIRKGSSYEQYF
DNA: TGCGCCAGCAGCTTGGCCATCCGTAAAGGGAGCTCCTACGAGCAGTACTTC

size: -
D: -
J: TRBJ2-1
V: TRBV2
CDR3: CASSEALSYNEQFF
DNA: TGTGCCAGCAGTGAAGCACTCTCCTACAATGAGCAGTTCTTC

size: -
D: -
J: TRBJ2-7
V: TRBV28
CDR3: CASSLAVAGPREQYF
DNA: TGTGCCAGCAGTTTAGCGGTTGCGGGACCTCGGGAGCAGTACTTC

size: -
D: -
J: TRBJ1-2
V: TRBV4-1
CDR3: CASSHPPQGSGYGYTF
DNA: TGCGCCAGCAGCCACCCCCCCCAGGGATCTGGCTATGGCTACACCTTC

size: -
D: -
J: TRBJ1-5
V: TRBV28
CDR3: CASRTRNQPQHF
DNA: TGTGCCAGCCGGACACGTAATCAGCCCCAGCATTTT

size: once
D: TRBD1
J: TRBJ2-7
V: TRBV6-1
CDR3: CATTGQVNYEQYF
DNA: TGTGCCACCACGGGACAGGTAAACTACGAGCAGTACTTC

size: -
D: -
J: TRBJ1-5
V: TRBV30
CDR3: CAWSKEFGDQPQHF
DNA: TGTGCCTGGAGTAAGGAATTCGGGGATCAGCCCCAGCATTTT

size: -
D: -
J: TRBJ2-1
V: TRBV7-9
CDR3: CASSYRVTGYNEQFF
DNA: TGTGCCAGCAGCTATAGGGTTACGGGTTACAATGAGCAGTTCTTC

size: many
D: -
J: TRBJ1-1
V: TRBV10-3
CDR3: CASAIQGGTEAFF
DNA: TGTGCCAGCGCGATACAGGGAGGGACTGAAGCTTTCTTT

size: -
D: -
J: TRBJ2-1
V: TRBV27
CDR3: CASSLVPRISYNEQFF
DNA: TGTGCCAGCAGTTTAGTCCCCAGGATCTCCTACAATGAGCAGTTCTTC

size: few
D: -
J: TRBJ2-3
V: TRBV27
CDR3: CASKIRPVIGTDTQYF
DNA: TGTGCCAGCAAAATTAGACCAGTGATTGGCACAGATACGCAGTATTTT

size: -
D: -
J: TRBJ2-1
V: TRBV5-1
CDR3: CASSLSSGAYNEQFF
DNA: TGCGCCAGCAGCTTGTCTTCGGGAGCTTACAATGAGCAGTTCTTC

size: many
D: -
J: TRBJ2-1
V: TRBV2
CDR3: CASSVLGPSSYNEQFF
DNA: TGTGCCAGCAGTGTCCTGGGTCCGAGCTCCTACAATGAGCAGTTCTTC

size: -
D: -
J: TRBJ1-2
V: TRBV4-1
CDR3: CASSQTQQLNYGYTF
DNA: TGCGCCAGCAGCCAGACCCAACAGCTGAACTATGGCTACACCTTC

size: many
D: -
J: TRBJ2-1
V: TRBV6-6
CDR3: CASSSGEYNEQFF
DNA: TGTGCCAGCAGTTCGGGGGAATACAATGAGCAGTTCTTC

size: -
D: TRBD1
J: TRBJ1-2
V: TRBV28
CDR3: CASSFSGGNYGYTF
DNA: TGTGCCAGCAGTTTCTCAGGGGGCAACTATGGCTACACCTTC

size: -
D: TRBD1
J: TRBJ1-5
V: TRBV6-1
CDR3: CASTPRTGGGQPQHF
DNA: TGTGCCAGCACCCCACGGACAGGGGGCGGTCAGCCCCAGCATTTT

size: -
D: -
J: TRBJ1-3
V: TRBV6-6
CDR3: CASRSRDTSGNTIYF
DNA: TGTGCCAGCAGATCCCGGGACACCTCTGGAAACACCATATATTTT

size: -
D: TRBD1
J: TRBJ1-2
V: TRBV5-1
CDR3: CASRQGAYGYTF
DNA: TGCGCCAGCAGACAGGGGGCCTATGGCTACACCTTC

size: -
D: -
J: TRBJ1-1
V: TRBV28
CDR3: CASRPSMGNTEAFF
DNA: TGTGCCAGCAGACCCTCAATGGGGAACACTGAAGCTTTCTTT

size: -
D: -
J: TRBJ1-2
V: TRBV15
CDR3: CATSRDIQNGYTF
DNA: TGTGCCACCAGCAGAGATATACAGAATGGCTACACCTTC

size: few
D: -
J: TRBJ1-1
V: TRBV14
CDR3: CASSPWGDTEAFF
DNA: TGTGCCAGCAGCCCCTGGGGGGACACTGAAGCTTTCTTT

size: -
D: -
J: TRBJ1-5
V: TRBV27
CDR3: CASSLTQNQPQHF
DNA: TGTGCCAGCAGTTTGACGCAGAATCAGCCCCAGCATTTT

size: -
D: -
J: TRBJ2-7
V: TRBV30
CDR3: CAWSSGLRRYF
DNA: TGTGCCTGGAGCTCCGGCCTCAGGCGGTACTTC

size: -
D: TRBD1
J: TRBJ2-5
V: TRBV5-1
CDR3: CASTDGTGWQETQYF
DNA: TGCGCCAGCACTGACGGGACAGGGTGGCAAGAGACCCAGTACTTC

size: -
D: TRBD1
J: TRBJ1-1
V: TRBV18
CDR3: CASSPIRDSYTEAFF
DNA: TGTGCCAGCTCACCCATCCGGGACAGCTACACTGAAGCTTTCTTT

size: few
D: TRBD1
J: TRBJ2-2
V: TRBV19
CDR3: CASSGQGNTGELFF
DNA: TGTGCCAGTTCGGGACAGGGAAACACCGGGGAGCTGTTTTTT

size: few
D: TRBD2
J: TRBJ2-7
V: TRBV28
CDR3: CASRFASGRSYEQYF
DNA: TGTGCCAGCAGGTTCGCTAGCGGGAGATCCTACGAGCAGTACTTC

size: -
D: -
J: TRBJ2-2
V: TRBV7-9
CDR3: CASSRGEWNTGELFF
DNA: TGTGCCAGCAGCCGCGGCGAATGGAACACCGGGGAGCTGTTTTTT

size: -
D: -
J: TRBJ1-5
V: TRBV13
CDR3: CASSSRGPEGNQPQHF
DNA: TGTGCCAGCAGCTCCAGGGGTCCCGAGGGCAATCAGCCCCAGCATTTT

size: -
D: -
J: TRBJ2-1
V: TRBV28
CDR3: CASSSWIGEQFF
DNA: TGTGCCAGCAGTTCCTGGATAGGGGAGCAGTTCTTC

size: -
D: -
J: TRBJ1-1
V: TRBV5-1
CDR3: CASRTARNTEAFF
DNA: TGCGCCAGCCGGACAGCCAGGAACACTGAAGCTTTCTTT

size: -
D: -
J: TRBJ1-1
V: TRBV29-1
CDR3: CSVPDRGANTEAFF
DNA: TGCAGCGTCCCCGACCGGGGGGCAAACACTGAAGCTTTCTTT

size: -
D: TRBD1
J: TRBJ1-2
V: TRBV6-5
CDR3: CASSLISGTGSGYTF
DNA: TGTGCCAGCAGTCTTATCTCCGGGACAGGGAGTGGCTACACCTTC

size: -
D: TRBD1
J: TRBJ1-4
V: TRBV15
CDR3: CATSRDPGQGNEKLFF
DNA: TGTGCCACCAGCAGAGACCCGGGACAGGGTAATGAAAAACTGTTTTTT

size: -
D: -
J: TRBJ1-5
V: TRBV6-1
CDR3: CASSDPGSLNQPQHF
DNA: TGTGCCAGCAGTGATCCGGGCAGTCTCAATCAGCCCCAGCATTTT

size: -
D: -
J: TRBJ2-7
V: TRBV2
CDR3: CASSRGQNSYEQYF
DNA: TGTGCCAGCAGTCGGGGACAAAACTCCTACGAGCAGTACTTC

size: -
D: -
J: TRBJ1-1
V: TRBV7-9
CDR3: CASSLLSGTEAFF
DNA: TGTGCCAGCAGCTTACTTTCAGGGACTGAAGCTTTCTTT

size: few
D: -
J: TRBJ1-1
V: TRBV29-1
CDR3: CSVDQGTFTAEAFF
DNA: TGCAGCGTTGATCAGGGCACTTTTACGGCTGAAGCTTTCTTT

size: -
D: -
J: TRBJ2-1
V: TRBV5-6
CDR3: CASSLVTHSYNEQFF
DNA: TGTGCCAGCAGCTTGGTAACCCACTCCTACAATGAGCAGTTCTTC

size: -
D: TRBD2
J: TRBJ2-7
V: TRBV28
CDR3: CASRQTSFPYEQYF
DNA: TGTGCCAGCAGGCAGACTAGCTTCCCCTACGAGCAGTACTTC

size: -
D: TRBD1
J: TRBJ2-5
V: TRBV2
CDR3: CASSPRQGETQYF
DNA: TGTGCCAGCAGTCCGAGACAGGGAGAGACCCAGTACTTC

size: -
D: TRBD1
J: TRBJ2-2
V: TRBV5-1
CDR3: CANRQGVNGELFF
DNA: TGCGCCAACAGACAGGGGGTCAACGGGGAGCTGTTTTTT

size: -
D: -
J: TRBJ1-2
V: TRBV6-1
CDR3: CASSVQGGGLYTF
DNA: TGTGCCAGCAGTGTGCAGGGAGGGGGACTATACACCTTC

size: -
D: -
J: TRBJ2-5
V: TRBV19
CDR3: CASSIRHYETQYF
DNA: TGTGCCAGTAGTATCCGGCATTATGAGACCCAGTACTTC

size: -
D: TRBD1
J: TRBJ2-7
V: TRBV7-6
CDR3: CASSFGTGSTYEQYF
DNA: TGTGCCAGCAGCTTTGGGACAGGGAGTACCTACGAGCAGTACTTC

size: -
D: TRBD1
J: TRBJ1-5
V: TRBV2
CDR3: CASRKPGQGYNQPQHF
DNA: TGTGCCAGCAGAAAGCCGGGACAGGGGTACAATCAGCCCCAGCATTTT

size: -
D: -
J: TRBJ2-2
V: TRBV5-1
CDR3: CASSLDRVGSSTGELFF
DNA: TGCGCCAGCAGCTTGGACAGGGTCGGTAGTAGCACCGGGGAGCTGTTTTTT